The present TCR beta chain was sequenced within a study of vaccination and CD4 T cells after COVID-19. Time point: late sampling 161 to 241 days after vaccination in three convalescent patients. Specified treatment: roughly 10-day PBMC culture with coronavirus spike peptide pools or control peptides (ViraFEST assay). This clonotype has a handful of counts. What it recognizes is unknown. The CDR3 covers 18 residues. The study sequenced cultured CD4+ T cell DNA using the Oncomine TCR Beta short-read assay. TCRdb called the PCR reads again in MiXCR, with one record for every CDR3 protein. The sample carries about 21,000 distinct CDR3 sequences, roughly 40% recorded once.

Sequences were derived from CD4+ T cells from blood, cultured in vitro, sampled about 7 months after SARS-CoV-2 vaccination. The genes are TRBV21-1 and TRBJ2-1; the table's D gene call, TRBD2, was not cross checked with the DNA. TRBV21-1 is a pseudogene segment. The origin of this receptor is a human donor who had recovered from COVID-19. This CDR3 reads CASSSQGLAGPSYNEQFF. The CDR3 region has the DNA TGTGCCAGCAGCTCCCAGGGGCTAGCGGGCCCCTCCTACAATGAGCAGTTCTTC.